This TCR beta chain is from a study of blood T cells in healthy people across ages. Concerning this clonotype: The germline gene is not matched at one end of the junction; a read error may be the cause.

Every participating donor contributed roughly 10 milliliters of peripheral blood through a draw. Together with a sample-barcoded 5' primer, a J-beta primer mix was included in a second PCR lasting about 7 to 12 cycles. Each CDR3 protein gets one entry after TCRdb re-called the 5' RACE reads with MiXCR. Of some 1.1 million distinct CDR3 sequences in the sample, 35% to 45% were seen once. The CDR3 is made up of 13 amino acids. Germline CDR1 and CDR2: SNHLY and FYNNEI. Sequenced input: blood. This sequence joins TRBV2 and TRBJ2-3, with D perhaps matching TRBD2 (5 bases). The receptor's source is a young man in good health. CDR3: CVSSVPGSDTQYF. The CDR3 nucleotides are TGTGTCAGCAGTGTCCCGGGGTCAGATACGCAGTATTTT.